This T cell receptor (beta chain) was sequenced for a study of T-cell memory formation after mild COVID-19. Overall study: The TCR clusters were mostly specific to one donor.

Each CDR3 protein gets one entry after TCRdb re-called the 5' RACE reads with MiXCR. Of under 300,000 distinct CDR3 sequences detected, roughly 17% appear once; the ten largest clones hold 20% to 25%. Study results and caveats: The pre-infection memory compartment contained some responding clones, suggesting cross-reactive memory joined. The study found contracting CD4+ clones mainly in CM and EM and contracting CD8+ clones in EMRA. CD4/CD8 balance characterized clones contracting day 15 to 85, and CD4+ skew characterized later expanders.

Germline assignment: CDR1 SGDLS and CDR2 YYNGEE. The junction had 0 bases not matched to a gene; V was cut back by 2 bases and J by 3 bases. The CDR3 totals 14 residues. On this clonotype itself: The target antigen is unknown.

This TCR was recovered from a man aged 18 to 29 who had mild COVID-19 (a few samples of this study predate the infection). Cell type and time point are not known. The genes are TRBV9 and TRBJ2-7, with 12 bases aligning to TRBD2. Sequenced material: PBMCs or a T cell subset sorted from them (not recorded which). CDR3 nucleotides: TGTGCCAGCAGCGTGACTAGCGGGAGCTACGAGCAGTACTTC. Amino acids: CASSVTSGSYEQYF. Variable domain in full (rest from reference TRBV9 and TRBJ2-7): DSGVTQTPKHLITATGQRVTLRCSPRSGDLSVYWYQQSLDQGLQFLIQYYNGEERAKGNILERFSAQQFPDLHSELNLSSLELGDSALYFCASSVTSGSYEQYFGPGTRLTVT.